Presented here are 22 T cell receptor beta chains from one specimen sequenced in a study of blood T cells in healthy people across ages. For the second PCR, which ran for about 7 to 11 cycles, a sample-barcoded 5' primer and a J-beta primer mix were used. MiXCR was run by TCRdb on the 5' RACE reads, yielding one entry per CDR3 protein. Of a few hundred thousand distinct CDR3 sequences in the sample, roughly 28% were seen once. Input material: blood. Receptors originate from a woman aged 70-85 years in good health.

The chain links TRBV5-1 to TRBJ1-1; 8 nucleotides line up with TRBD1. V shed 4 bases, J shed 1 base, and the junction held 12 bases outside the gene matches. The CDR3 is 17 amino acids. Germline loops: CDR1 SGHRS, CDR2 YFSETQ. The DNA for the CDR3 is TGCGCCAGCAGCACCGGACAGGGACGTTACGCGAACACTGAAGCTTTCTTT. Translating gives CASSTGQGRYANTEAFF. Variable domain in full (rest from reference TRBV5-1 and TRBJ1-1): KAGVTQTPRYLIKTRGQQVTLSCSPISGHRSVSWYQQTPGQGLQFLFEYFSETQRNKGNFPGRFSGRQFSNSRSEMNVSTLELGDSALYLCASSTGQGRYANTEAFFGQGTRLTVV.

This clonotype was found many times. The gene calls are TRBV7-2 and TRBJ2-7; TRBD2 matches at 10 bases. Germline V gene data show CDR1 as SGHTA and CDR2 as FQGNSA. After removal of 4 bases from V and 1 base from J, the junction contained 1 base not matched to a gene. The CDR3 contains 14 residues. The chain's CDR3 is CASSSTSGSYEQYF. The CDR3 region has the DNA TGTGCCAGCAGCTCGACTAGCGGGTCCTACGAGCAGTACTTC.

The rearrangement joins TRBV9 to TRBJ1-3; 7 bases map to TRBD1. The J segment lost 0 bases and the V segment lost 4 bases, leaving 7 bases of the junction unmatched. CDR1 and CDR2 from the germline V gene are SGDLS and YYNGEE. This CDR3 spans 16 amino acids. CDR3 DNA sequence: TGTGCCAGCAGCACGGGGACAGTGTTCTCTGGAAACACCATATATTTT. Translating gives CASSTGTVFSGNTIYF.

This clonotype was picked up many times. DNA of the CDR3: TGCGCCAGCAGTCGACAGGGGGCAACTAATGAAAAACTGTTTTTT. This translates into CASSRQGATNEKLFF. This chain joins TRBV5-1 and TRBJ1-4; TRBD1 matches 9 bases. Trimming took 5 bases from V and 0 from J; bases not matched to a gene: 2. Germline-derived CDR1 and CDR2 are SGHRS and YFSETQ. The CDR3 has 15 residues.

This sequence joins TRBV12-3 or TRBV12-4 and TRBJ2-7; the D gene could be TRBD1 or TRBD2 (6 bases each). CDR3 length: 14 amino acids. V lost 5 bases and J lost 1, with 12 bases in between. CDR3 loop: CASSKGGRSYEQYF. DNA of the CDR3: TGTGCCAGCAGTAAGGGGGGCCGGTCCTACGAGCAGTACTTC.

The chain joins TRBV7-2 to TRBJ2-1; weak D call: TRBD1 (6 bases). The CDR3 has 15 amino acids. Trimming shortened V by 5 bases and J by 3 bases, and 14 bases separated the two germline ends. Germline loops: CDR1 SGHTA, CDR2 FQGNSA. CDR3 in amino acids: CASSEYRDNYNEQFF. As DNA, the CDR3 is TGTGCCAGCAGCGAATACCGGGACAACTACAATGAGCAGTTCTTC. The full variable domain, completed using reference TRBV7-2 and TRBJ2-1, is GAGVSQSPSNKVTEKGKDVELRCDPISGHTALYWYRQSLGQGLEFLIYFQGNSAPDKSGLPSDRFSAERTGGSVSTLTIQRTQQEDSAVYLCASSEYRDNYNEQFFGPGTRLTVL.

Ten or more counts support this clonotype. The chain combines TRBV7-2 with TRBJ2-5; D may be TRBD1 (6 bases). The CDR3 is 14 amino acids. Between the trimmed V and J ends, which lost 0 bases and 5 bases, there was a span of 10 bases. Per the germline V gene, CDR1 is SGHTA and CDR2 is FQGNSA. As DNA, the CDR3 is TGTGCCAGCAGCTTAGCGGGGACACCCGAGACCCAGTACTTC. As protein: CASSLAGTPETQYF.

This chain connects TRBV4-3 to TRBJ2-7; D ambiguous. The germline V and J ends were trimmed by 3 bases and 1 base, with 7 bases remaining between them. The V gene's germline CDR1 is LGHNA and CDR2 YSLEER. The CDR3 is 13 residues long. CDR3 nucleotide sequence: TGCGCCAGCAGCCATGCACAATCCTACGAGCAGTACTTC. Translated, it gives CASSHAQSYEQYF.

Details on this clonotype: It is unclear where the CDR3 begins or ends on the DNA, so no DNA is shown, and the CDR3 is as TCRdb lists it. J is TRBJ2-5 and V is TRBV10-3; the D call in the table, TRBD1, was not verified against the DNA. Inclusive of both ends, the CDR3 amounts to 15 amino acids. Germline V gene sequence: CDR1 ENHRY, CDR2 SYGVKD. CDR3 sequence reads: CAISEFGQGAETQHF.

This sequence joins TRBV20-1 and TRBJ1-3; the D is unclear. Trimming took 7 bases from V and 4 from J, leaving 11 bases between them. Germline CDR1 DFQATT, CDR2 SNEGSKA (reference sequence). The CDR3 is 12 residues long. The CDR3 protein is CSGRASGNTIYF. CDR3 in DNA: TGCAGTGGAAGGGCCTCAGGAAACACCATATATTTT.

This clonotype has a handful of counts. The V call is TRBV3-1, the J call TRBJ2-4; 11 nucleotides align to TRBD1. The trim removed 3 bases at V and 6 bases at J, leaving 7 bases unmatched. The CDR3 has 16 amino acids. Germline V CDR1 and CDR2: LGHDT, YNNKEL (reference sequence). The CDR3, as DNA: TGTGCCAGCAGCCACCGGGACAGGGGGATAAGAAACATTCAGTACTTC. Amino acid sequence: CASSHRDRGIRNIQYF.

The sample holds a few counts of this clonotype. In nucleotides, the CDR3 is TGTGCCAGCACGGCGGCAGCATATGATCAGCCCCAGCATTTT. It codes for CASTAAAYDQPQHF. The rearrangement joins TRBV2 to TRBJ1-5; D call uncertain. Germline CDR1 reads SNHLY; CDR2 reads FYNNEI. The CDR3 spans 14 residues. Trimming cost V 7 bases and J 5 bases, with 15 bases left between them.

The chain employs TRBV7-9 and TRBJ2-5; 10 positions match TRBD2. This CDR3 contains 15 residues. Germline values: CDR1 SEHNR, CDR2 FQNEAQ (reference sequence). The V and J ends lost 3 bases and 5 bases, in that order; junction bases with no gene match: 6. CDR3 nucleotide sequence: TGTGCCAGCAGCTTGTCCCTAGCGGGGGTCGAGACCCAGTACTTC. This codes for CASSLSLAGVETQYF.

In this sample, this clonotype turned up a few times. The V call is TRBV4-3, the J call TRBJ2-1; D is possibly TRBD2 (6 bases). CDR3 size: 16 residues. Germline lookup yields CDR1 LGHNA and CDR2 YSLEER. Trimming cost V 0 bases and J 2 bases, with 11 bases left between them. The CDR3 is CASSQDSSSAYNEQFF. The CDR3 nucleotides are TGCGCCAGCAGCCAAGATTCGTCTAGCGCCTACAATGAGCAGTTCTTC.

The chain carries TRBV20-1 and TRBJ2-5, with a possible D match to TRBD2 (5 bases). Trimming stripped 1 base from V and 4 bases from J, with 10 bases between. The CDR3 consists of 13 residues. The germline gives CDR1 DFQATT, CDR2 SNEGSKA (reference sequence). The CDR3 DNA is TGCAGTGCTAGAGGACTACCGGGAGAGACCCAGTACTTC. It specifies CSARGLPGETQYF.

Ten or more counts support this clonotype. This chain links TRBV20-1 with TRBJ2-5; a weak D match, TRBD2 (5 bases). Trimming removed 6 bases from V and 5 bases from J, with 10 bases in between. Per the germline V gene, CDR1 is DFQATT and CDR2 is SNEGSKA (reference sequence). This CDR3 comprises 11 residues. This chain's CDR3 is CSAETRETQYF. The CDR3 DNA is TGCAGTGCCGAAACTAGGGAGACCCAGTACTTC.

This clonotype was seen only a few times. The rearrangement links TRBV5-1 to TRBJ1-1, with D possibly matching TRBD1 (5 bases). Germline loops: CDR1 SGHRS, CDR2 YFSETQ. The V gene lost 0 bases and the J gene lost 2 bases, with 14 bases spanning the gap. The CDR3 totals 16 residues. Here the CDR3 reads CASSLGGWQGNTEAFF. In DNA form, the CDR3 reads TGCGCCAGCAGCTTGGGTGGTTGGCAGGGAAACACTGAAGCTTTCTTT.

Turning to this clonotype: Relative to the germline gene, one junction end is altered; a read error may explain this. This chain uses TRBV29-1 with TRBJ1-2; D not resolved. This CDR3 is 13 amino acids long. Germline CDR1 and CDR2: SQVTM and ANQGSEA. The CDR3 DNA reads as TGCAGCATTGATAACCTTTCTAACTATGGCTACACCTTC. Its protein product is CSIDNLSNYGYTF.

This clonotype has just a few counts. J is TRBJ1-5 and V is TRBV6-2 or TRBV6-3; perhaps TRBD1 as D (5 bases). The CDR3 extends over 15 amino acids. Deletions cut 5 bases from V and 9 bases from J, with 20 bases between. Per the germline V gene, CDR1 is MNHEY and CDR2 is SVGEGT. CDR3 in amino acids: CASSVGGGLQRPQHF. CDR3 nucleotides: TGTGCCAGCAGTGTGGGGGGTGGATTGCAACGGCCCCAGCATTTT.

The chain joins TRBV20-1 to TRBJ2-5; 14 bases are shared with TRBD2. With the DNA end fitting TRBJ2-1 better, the J assignment may be wrong. CDR3 size: 15 residues. Germline V CDR1 and CDR2: DFQATT, SNEGSKA (reference sequence). CDR3 protein: CSPVGGLAGANEQFF. In DNA form, the CDR3 reads TGCAGTCCCGTCGGGGGACTAGCGGGGGCCAATGAGCAGTTCTTC.

The J gene is TRBJ2-3, the V gene TRBV29-1, with a tentative D call TRBD1 (6 bases). CDR1 is SQVTM, CDR2 ANQGSEA, per germline. Trimming pared 4 bases from V and 0 bases from J, leaving 17 bases between. CDR3 length equals 16 residues. CDR3 residues: CSVAKGDISSTDTQYF. Written as DNA, the CDR3 is TGCAGCGTTGCTAAGGGGGACATCTCTAGCACAGATACGCAGTATTTT.

This clonotype was seen just once. The chain carries TRBV20-1 and TRBJ2-5; D is perhaps TRBD2 (6 bases). The CDR3 totals 13 residues. Per germline, CDR1 DFQATT and CDR2 SNEGSKA (reference sequence). V was clipped by 0 bases and J by 5 bases, with 10 bases between them. CDR3 sequence (DNA): TGCAGTGCTAGAGATCCCCTAGCGGAGACCCAGTACTTC. Translation gives CSARDPLAETQYF.